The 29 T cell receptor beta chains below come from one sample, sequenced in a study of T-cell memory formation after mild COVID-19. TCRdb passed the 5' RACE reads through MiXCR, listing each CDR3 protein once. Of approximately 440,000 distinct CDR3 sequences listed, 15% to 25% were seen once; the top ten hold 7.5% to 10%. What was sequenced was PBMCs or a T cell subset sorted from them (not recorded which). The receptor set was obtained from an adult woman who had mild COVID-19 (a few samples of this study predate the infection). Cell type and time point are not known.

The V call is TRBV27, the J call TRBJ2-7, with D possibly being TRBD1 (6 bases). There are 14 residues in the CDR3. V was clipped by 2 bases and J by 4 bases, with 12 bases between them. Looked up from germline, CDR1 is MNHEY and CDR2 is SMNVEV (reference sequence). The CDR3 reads CASSLTGKGYEQYF. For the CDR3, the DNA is TGTGCCAGCAGTTTAACAGGGAAGGGGTACGAGCAGTACTTC.

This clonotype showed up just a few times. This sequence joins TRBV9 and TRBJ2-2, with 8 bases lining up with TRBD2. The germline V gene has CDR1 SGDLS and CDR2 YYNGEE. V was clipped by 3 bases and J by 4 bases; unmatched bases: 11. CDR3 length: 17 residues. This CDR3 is CASSALPGTRGTGELFF. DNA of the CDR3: TGTGCCAGCAGCGCCCTTCCCGGGACTAGGGGCACCGGGGAGCTGTTTTTT.

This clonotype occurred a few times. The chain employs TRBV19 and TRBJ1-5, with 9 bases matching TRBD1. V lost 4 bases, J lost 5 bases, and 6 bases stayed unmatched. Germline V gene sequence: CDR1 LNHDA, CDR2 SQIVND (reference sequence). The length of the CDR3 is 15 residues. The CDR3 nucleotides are TGTGCCAGTAGTACTCCGGGACAGGGTTATCAGCCCCAGCATTTT. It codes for CASSTPGQGYQPQHF.

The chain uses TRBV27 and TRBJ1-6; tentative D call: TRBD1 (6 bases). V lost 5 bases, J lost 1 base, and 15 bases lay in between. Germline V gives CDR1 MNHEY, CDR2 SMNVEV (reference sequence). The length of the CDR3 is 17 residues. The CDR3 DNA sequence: TGTGCCAGCAGTACCGGGCGGGGGCGTTCCTATAATTCACCCCTCCACTTT. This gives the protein CASSTGRGRSYNSPLHF.

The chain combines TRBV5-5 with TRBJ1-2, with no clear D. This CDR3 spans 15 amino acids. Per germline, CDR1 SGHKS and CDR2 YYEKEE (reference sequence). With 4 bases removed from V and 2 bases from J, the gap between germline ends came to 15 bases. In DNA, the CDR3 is TGTGCCAGCAGCCCCTTCCAACAGAGAAACTATGGCTACACCTTC. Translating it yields CASSPFQQRNYGYTF.

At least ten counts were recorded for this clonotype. For the CDR3, the DNA is TGTGCCAGCAGCTTAGTGGCTAGCGGATTCTACGAGCAGTACTTC. Protein sequence: CASSLVASGFYEQYF. The rearrangement joins TRBV7-6 to TRBJ2-7; 7 bases fit TRBD2. There are 15 residues in the CDR3. V lost 1 base to trimming and J lost 3 bases; unmatched junction nucleotides: 6. Per germline, CDR1 SGHVS and CDR2 FNYEAQ. The whole variable domain, filled in from reference TRBV7-6 and TRBJ2-7, reads GAGVSQSPRYKVTKRGQDVALRCDPISGHVSLYWYRQALGQGPEFLTYFNYEAQQDKSGLPNDRFSAERPEGSISTLTIQRTEQRDSAMYRCASSLVASGFYEQYFGPGTRLTVT.

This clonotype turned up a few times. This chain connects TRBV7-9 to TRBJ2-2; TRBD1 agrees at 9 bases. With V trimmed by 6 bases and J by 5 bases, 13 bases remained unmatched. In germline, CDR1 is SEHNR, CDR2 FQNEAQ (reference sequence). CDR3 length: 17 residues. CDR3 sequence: CASSHRDRVTSTGELFF. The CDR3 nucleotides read TGTGCCAGCAGTCACCGGGACAGGGTAACGAGTACCGGGGAGCTGTTTTTT.

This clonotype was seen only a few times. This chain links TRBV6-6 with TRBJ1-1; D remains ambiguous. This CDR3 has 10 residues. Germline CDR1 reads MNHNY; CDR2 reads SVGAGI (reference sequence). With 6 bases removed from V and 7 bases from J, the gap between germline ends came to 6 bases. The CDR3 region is CASRNYEAFF. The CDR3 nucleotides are TGTGCCAGCAGAAATTATGAAGCTTTCTTT.

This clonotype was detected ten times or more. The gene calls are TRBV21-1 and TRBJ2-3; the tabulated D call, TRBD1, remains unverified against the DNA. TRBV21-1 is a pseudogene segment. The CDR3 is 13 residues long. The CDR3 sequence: CASSKTGEDTQYF. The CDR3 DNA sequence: TGTGCCAGCAGCAAAACAGGGGAGGATACGCAGTATTTT.

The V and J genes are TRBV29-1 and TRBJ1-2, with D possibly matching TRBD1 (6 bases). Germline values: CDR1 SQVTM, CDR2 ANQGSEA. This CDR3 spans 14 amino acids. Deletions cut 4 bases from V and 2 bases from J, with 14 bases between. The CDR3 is CSVAGGGGNYGYTF. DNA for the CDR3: TGCAGCGTTGCCGGGGGAGGGGGGAACTATGGCTACACCTTC.

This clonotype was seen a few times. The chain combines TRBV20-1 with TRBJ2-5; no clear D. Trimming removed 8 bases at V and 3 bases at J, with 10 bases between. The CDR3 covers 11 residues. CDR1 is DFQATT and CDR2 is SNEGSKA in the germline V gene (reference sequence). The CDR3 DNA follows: TGCAGTCCGCTTTACGAAGAGACCCAGTACTTC. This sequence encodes CSPLYEETQYF.

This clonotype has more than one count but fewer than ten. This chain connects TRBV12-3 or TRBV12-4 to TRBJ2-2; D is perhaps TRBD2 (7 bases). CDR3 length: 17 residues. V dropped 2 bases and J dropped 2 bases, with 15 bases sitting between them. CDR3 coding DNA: TGTGCCAGCAGTTTAAGGCGGGGGCCTCTAAACACCGGGGAGCTGTTTTTT. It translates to CASSLRRGPLNTGELFF.

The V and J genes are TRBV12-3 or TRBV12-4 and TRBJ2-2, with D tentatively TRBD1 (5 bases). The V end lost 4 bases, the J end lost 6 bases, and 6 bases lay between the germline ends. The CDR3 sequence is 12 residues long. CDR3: CASSSGSGELFF. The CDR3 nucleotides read TGTGCCAGCAGTTCAGGGTCCGGGGAGCTGTTTTTT.

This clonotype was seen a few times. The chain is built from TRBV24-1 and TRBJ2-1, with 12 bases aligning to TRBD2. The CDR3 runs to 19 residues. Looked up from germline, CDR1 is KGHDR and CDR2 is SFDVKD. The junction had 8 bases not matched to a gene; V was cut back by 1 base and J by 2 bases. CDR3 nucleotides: TGTGCCACCAGTGATTTACCACGACTAGCGGGAGATGCCTACAATGAGCAGTTCTTC. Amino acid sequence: CATSDLPRLAGDAYNEQFF.

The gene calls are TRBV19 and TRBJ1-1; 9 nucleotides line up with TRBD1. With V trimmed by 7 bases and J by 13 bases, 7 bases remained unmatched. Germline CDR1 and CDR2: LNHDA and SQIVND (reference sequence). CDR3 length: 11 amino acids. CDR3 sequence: CASTSGQGGFF. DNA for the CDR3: TGTGCCAGTACCTCGGGACAGGGAGGTTTCTTT.

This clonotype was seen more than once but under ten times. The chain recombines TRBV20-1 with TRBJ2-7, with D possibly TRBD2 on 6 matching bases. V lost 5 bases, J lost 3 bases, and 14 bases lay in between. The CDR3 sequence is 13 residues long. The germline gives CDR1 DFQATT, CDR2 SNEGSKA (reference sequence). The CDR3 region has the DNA TGCAGTGCTCAGAGCGGGCTCAACTACGAGCAGTACTTC. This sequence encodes CSAQSGLNYEQYF.

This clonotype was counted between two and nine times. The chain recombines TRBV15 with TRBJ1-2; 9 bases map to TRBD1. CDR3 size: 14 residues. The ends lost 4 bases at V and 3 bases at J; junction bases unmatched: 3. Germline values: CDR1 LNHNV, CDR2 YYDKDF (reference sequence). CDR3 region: CATSIRTGDYGYTF. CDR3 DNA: TGTGCCACCAGCATACGGACAGGGGACTATGGCTACACCTTC.

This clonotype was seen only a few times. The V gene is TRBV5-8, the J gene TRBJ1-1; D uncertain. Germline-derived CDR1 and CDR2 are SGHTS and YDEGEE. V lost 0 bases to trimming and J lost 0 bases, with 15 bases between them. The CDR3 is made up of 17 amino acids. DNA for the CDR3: TGTGCCAGCAGCTTGGGTCGGGTACGGGAGATGAACACTGAAGCTTTCTTT. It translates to CASSLGRVREMNTEAFF.

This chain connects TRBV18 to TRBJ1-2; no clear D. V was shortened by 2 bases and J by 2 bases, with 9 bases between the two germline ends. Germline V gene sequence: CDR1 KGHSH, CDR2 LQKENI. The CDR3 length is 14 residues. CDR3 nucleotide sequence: TGTGCCAGCTCACCATTGGGCAGGAACTATGGCTACACCTTC. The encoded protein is CASSPLGRNYGYTF. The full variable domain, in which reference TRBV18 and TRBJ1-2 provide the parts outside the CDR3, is NAGVMQNPRHLVRRRGQEARLRCSPMKGHSHVYWYRQLPEEGLKFMVYLQKENIIDESGMPKERFSAEFPKEGPSILRIQQVVRGDSAAYFCASSPLGRNYGYTFGSGTRLTVV.

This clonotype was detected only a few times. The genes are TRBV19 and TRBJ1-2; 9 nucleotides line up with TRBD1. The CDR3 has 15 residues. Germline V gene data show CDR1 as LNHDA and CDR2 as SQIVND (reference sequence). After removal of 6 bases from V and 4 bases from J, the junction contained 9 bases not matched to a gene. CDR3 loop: CASRGTGGAGYGYTF. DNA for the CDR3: TGTGCCAGTAGGGGAACAGGGGGCGCCGGCTATGGCTACACCTTC.

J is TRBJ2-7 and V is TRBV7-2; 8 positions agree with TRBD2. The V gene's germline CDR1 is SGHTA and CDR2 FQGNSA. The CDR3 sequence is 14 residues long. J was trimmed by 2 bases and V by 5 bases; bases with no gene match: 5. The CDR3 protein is CASSPLAGPYEQYF. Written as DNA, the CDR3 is TGTGCCAGCAGCCCTCTAGCGGGTCCCTACGAGCAGTACTTC. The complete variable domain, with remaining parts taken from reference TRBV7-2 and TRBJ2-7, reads GAGVSQSPSNKVTEKGKDVELRCDPISGHTALYWYRQSLGQGLEFLIYFQGNSAPDKSGLPSDRFSAERTGGSVSTLTIQRTQQEDSAVYLCASSPLAGPYEQYFGPGTRLTVT.

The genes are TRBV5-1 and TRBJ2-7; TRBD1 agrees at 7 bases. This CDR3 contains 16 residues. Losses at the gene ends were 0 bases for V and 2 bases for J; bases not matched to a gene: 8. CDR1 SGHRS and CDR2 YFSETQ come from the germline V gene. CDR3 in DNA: TGCGCCAGCAGCTTGGCCATGTCAACAGGGGCCTACGAGCAGTACTTC. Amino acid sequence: CASSLAMSTGAYEQYF.

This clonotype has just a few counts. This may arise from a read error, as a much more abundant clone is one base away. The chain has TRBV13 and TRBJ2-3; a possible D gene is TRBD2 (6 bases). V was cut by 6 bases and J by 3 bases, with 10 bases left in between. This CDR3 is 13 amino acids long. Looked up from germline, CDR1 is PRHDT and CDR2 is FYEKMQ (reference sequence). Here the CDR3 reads CASRPGRTDTQYF. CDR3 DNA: TGTGCCAGCAGGCCAGGGAGGACAGATACGCAGTATTTT. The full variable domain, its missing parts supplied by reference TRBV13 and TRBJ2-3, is AAGVIQSPRHLIKEKRETATLKCYPIPRHDTVYWYQQGPGQDPQFLISFYEKMQSDKGSIPDRFSAQQFSDYHSELNMSSLELGDSALYFCASRPGRTDTQYFGPGTRLTVL.

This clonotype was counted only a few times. CDR3 sequence: CSATLAGGVYEQYF. The CDR3 region has the DNA TGCAGTGCTACCCTAGCGGGGGGCGTTTACGAGCAGTACTTC. The genes are TRBV20-1 and TRBJ2-7, with 11 bases identical to TRBD2. Germline assignment: CDR1 DFQATT and CDR2 SNEGSKA (reference sequence). CDR3 length: 14 residues. The V and J ends lost 4 bases and 4 bases, in that order; junction bases with no gene match: 6.

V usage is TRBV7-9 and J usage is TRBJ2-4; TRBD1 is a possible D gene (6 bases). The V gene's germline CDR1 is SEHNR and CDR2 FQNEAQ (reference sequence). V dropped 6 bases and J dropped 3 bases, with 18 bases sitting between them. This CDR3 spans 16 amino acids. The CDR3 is CASSLDSQAHKNIQYF. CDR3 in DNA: TGTGCCAGCAGTTTGGACAGCCAGGCACACAAAAACATTCAGTACTTC.

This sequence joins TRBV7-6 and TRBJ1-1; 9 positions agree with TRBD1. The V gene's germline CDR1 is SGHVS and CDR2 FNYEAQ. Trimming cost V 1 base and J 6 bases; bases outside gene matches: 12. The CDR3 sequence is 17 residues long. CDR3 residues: CASSLDPGQGIRPEAFF. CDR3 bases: TGTGCCAGCAGCTTAGATCCGGGACAGGGTATCAGGCCTGAAGCTTTCTTT.

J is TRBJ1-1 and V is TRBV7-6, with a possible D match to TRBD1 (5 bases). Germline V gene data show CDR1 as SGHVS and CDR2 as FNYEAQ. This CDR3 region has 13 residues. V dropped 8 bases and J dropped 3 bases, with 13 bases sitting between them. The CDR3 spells CASSGRADTEAFF. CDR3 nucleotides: TGTGCCAGCTCGGGCAGGGCGGACACTGAAGCTTTCTTT.

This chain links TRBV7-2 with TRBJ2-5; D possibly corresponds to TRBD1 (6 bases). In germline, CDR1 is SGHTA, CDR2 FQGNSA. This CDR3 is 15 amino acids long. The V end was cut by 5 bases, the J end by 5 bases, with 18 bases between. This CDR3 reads CASSADRFRGETQYF. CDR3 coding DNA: TGTGCCAGCAGCGCTGACAGGTTTCGGGGTGAGACCCAGTACTTC.

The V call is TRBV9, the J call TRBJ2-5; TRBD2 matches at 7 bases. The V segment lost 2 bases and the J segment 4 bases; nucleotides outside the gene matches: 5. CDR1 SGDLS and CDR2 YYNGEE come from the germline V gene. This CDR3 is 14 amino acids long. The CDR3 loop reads CASSVGGRLETQYF. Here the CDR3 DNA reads TGTGCCAGCAGCGTTGGCGGGAGATTAGAGACCCAGTACTTC.